This T cell receptor (beta chain) was recovered during a study of T cell clones after liver transplantation. Study details: Three of the eight recipients were HCV-positive; the rest had non-autoimmune, non-viral transplant indications. Study-wide results and caveats: Post-transplant time points were not standardized, so conclusions are preliminary.

On this clone: What it binds is unknown.

This table comes from immunoSEQ multiplex PCR, and its TCRdb copy is limited to in-frame clones, with some not included. The sample includes some 120,000 clones, about nine tenths of them seen just once. Germline assignment: CDR1 MDHEN and CDR2 SYDVKM. After removal of 5 bases from V and 0 bases from J, the junction contained 4 bases not matched to a gene. CDR3 length: 14 amino acids. The sequencing here drew on CD4+ T cells from blood, taken 12 months after liver transplant. The source is a human patient who received a liver transplant. Some of the T cells might come from the graft donor. V is TRBV28 and J is TRBJ2-7, with TRBD1 identical over 7 bases. The CDR3 region is CASSPDRVSYEQYF. For the CDR3, the DNA is TGTGCCAGCAGTCCCGACAGGGTCTCCTACGAGCAGTACTTC.